This TCR beta chain was recovered during a study of T cell responses to AZD1222 COVID-19 vaccine. Assay: immunoSEQ multiplex PCR; the TCRdb copy retains only in-frame clones and omits some. The table lists roughly 150,000 clones, approximately 88% of them singletons, with 2.2% in the top ten. Germline-derived CDR1 and CDR2 are PRHDT and FYEKMQ (reference sequence). The CDR3 has 16 residues. The V gene lost 5 bases and the J gene lost 2 bases, with 15 bases spanning the gap. The sample in question was peripheral blood, obtained on day 0 of AZD1222 vaccination. The chain is built from TRBV13 and TRBJ2-2; weak D call: TRBD1 (6 bases). The receptor comes from an adult in good health. The DNA for the CDR3 is TGTGCCAGCAGCCCATTCGACAGGAGCAACACCGGGGAGCTGTTTTTT. This encodes CASSPFDRSNTGELFF.